This TCR beta chain was found in a study of OX40 agonist ivuxolimab in advanced cancers. Some background on the complete study: Ivuxolimab was a fully human IgG2 agonistic monoclonal antibody targeting the costimulatory receptor OX40 (CD134). Three dose-escalation patients achieved partial responses, one with hepatocellular carcinoma and two with cutaneous melanoma. In the dose-escalation cohort, 75% to 90% of patients were male, and the mean age was 60 years with a range of roughly 20 to 79. The paper reports the monotherapy dose-escalation portion (N = 52 patients) of the phase I ivuxolimab trial. Intravenous ivuxolimab was administered to patients every 2 weeks at six dose levels: 0.01, 0.1, 0.3, 1.5, 3 and 10 mg/kg. Prior anti-PD-1, anti-PD-L1 or anti-CTLA-4 therapy was permitted, and checkpoint inhibitors had been received by less than 45% of dose-escalation patients. Peripheral TCRbeta sequencing was intended to test whether TCR sequence diversity was altered and clonal T-cell expansion was caused by ivuxolimab. Among the approximately 50 dose-escalation patients, 19 had hepatocellular carcinoma, 15 melanoma, 9 renal cell carcinoma and 9 head and neck cancer. Overall study results and their limits: At doses of 0.1 to 3.0 mg/kg, clonal expansion of both CD4+ and CD8+ blood T cells was observed from baseline to week 6. Low levels of normalized T-cell clonal expansion were also seen in some nonresponding patients. In partial responders in the 0.1-3.0 mg/kg groups, normalized peripheral clonal expansion was found to be among the lowest, especially among CD8+ T cells. After ivuxolimab, more expanded clones were found on average in CD8+ T cells than in CD4+ T cells. Which antigens the clonally expanded peripheral T cells were specific for was not determined.

To sequence the TCRbeta CDR3 region, genomic DNA was isolated from the sorted cells. TCRbeta CDR3 regions were sequenced using the immunoSEQ Assay. What TCRdb holds here is the immuneACCESS table cut down to in-frame rearrangements. Part of the clones is not present; checked against another copy, under half of the missing clones reflect an unresolved V gene, and the others are unexplained. This sample comprises tens of thousands of clones, over 80% of them detected only once. The ten biggest clones cover about 0.53% of the sample. The trial excluded patients who had a history of autoimmune disease or who were on systemic immunosuppression. Peripheral blood for TCR sequencing was drawn from every dose cohort at baseline, at cycle 4 day 1 and at cycle 7 day 1. Samples were obtained from an open-label, multicenter, first-in-human phase I dose-escalation trial of ivuxolimab. Adults with locally advanced or metastatic melanoma, renal cell carcinoma, hepatocellular carcinoma or head and neck squamous cell carcinoma were enrolled in the trial. CD4+ and CD8+ T cells were sorted separately from peripheral blood before TCR sequencing.

With regard to this clone: The antigen this receptor binds is unknown. No much larger clone is present one base from it, and per-base qualities are unavailable.

The cysteine opens and the phenylalanine closes a CDR3 of 14 amino acids. Of the read, only the CDR3 DNA is kept; its 42 bases are in frame from base 1. Trimmed from V: 5 bases; trimmed from J: 6 bases; junction bases lacking a gene match: 6. The germline V gene encodes CDR1 MNHNY and CDR2 SVGAGI (reference sequence). The V and J segments used are TRBV6-6 and TRBJ1-5; 8 middle bases align to TRBD1. This sample comprised CD4+ or CD8+ T cells sorted from blood, obtained in a trial of the OX40 agonist ivuxolimab. This clonotype originated in an adult with an advanced solid tumor such as melanoma, head and neck, liver or kidney cancer. The DNA reads as follows: TGTGCCAGCAGTCCAGGGGGCTCGGGTCAGCCCCAGCATTTT. Its protein reads: CASSPGGSGQPQHF.